Below, 18 T cell receptor beta chains from the same sample are listed, as sequenced in a study of blood T cell repertoires in COVID-19. Profiled with immunoSEQ multiplex PCR; TCRdb holds only in-frame clones, not every one. The sample has some 300,000 clones; just under 90% are singletons. Input material: PBMCs or T cells enriched from blood (not recorded which). The receptors come from a woman aged 45-65 years who had been exposed to COVID-19.

This rearrangement joins TRBV13 to TRBJ2-7; the match to TRBD2 covers 7 bases. J was trimmed by 0 bases and V by 5 bases; bases with no gene match: 10. CDR3 length equals 16 residues. CDR1 and CDR2 (germline): PRHDT, FYEKMQ (reference sequence). CDR3 sequence (DNA): TGTGCCAGCAGCCCGTGGGAGGGACGGAGCTCCTACGAGCAGTACTTC. Its protein is CASSPWEGRSSYEQYF.

This clone occurred once. The gene calls are TRBV6-5 and TRBJ2-3, with a weak D call TRBD1 (5 bases). Deletions cut 1 base from V and 6 bases from J, with 11 bases between. This CDR3 has 14 amino acids. Per germline, CDR1 MNHEY and CDR2 SVGAGI. This chain's CDR3 is CASSYLGRVDTQYF. The DNA for the CDR3 is TGTGCCAGCAGTTACTTGGGGCGAGTGGATACGCAGTATTTT.

This clone was counted a few times. The genes are TRBV11-2 and TRBJ1-3; 8 positions agree with TRBD1. The V gene's germline CDR1 is SGHAT and CDR2 FQNNGV. This CDR3 has 11 residues. Trimming cost V 10 bases and J 7 bases; bases outside gene matches: 3. CDR3 nucleotide sequence: TGTGCCATAAACAGGGGGAACACCATATATTTT. It yields the protein CAINRGNTIYF.

The chain employs TRBV5-1 and TRBJ2-7, with 10 bases aligning to TRBD1. Germline assignment: CDR1 SGHRS and CDR2 YFSETQ. The CDR3 is 15 amino acids. The V gene end was trimmed by 3 bases and the J gene end by 6 bases; junction bases not matched to a gene: 9. Written as DNA, the CDR3 is TGCGCCAGCAGCTGGACAGGGGGGACTAATTTCGAGCAGTACTTC. This translates into CASSWTGGTNFEQYF.

The chain recombines TRBV6-1 with TRBJ1-1; the D gene is possibly TRBD1 (5 bases). V was pared by 2 bases and J by 3 bases, with 7 bases between. The CDR3 covers 13 residues. Germline V gene sequence: CDR1 MNHNS, CDR2 SASEGT. CDR3 protein: CASSEIGDTEAFF. CDR3 DNA sequence: TGTGCCAGCAGTGAAATAGGGGACACTGAAGCTTTCTTT.

The chain uses TRBV3-1 (or the pseudogene TRBV3-2) and TRBJ1-3, with 9 bases matching TRBD1. V was clipped by 5 bases and J by 8 bases; unmatched bases: 7. Germline CDR1 and CDR2: LGHDT and YNNKEL (reference sequence). CDR3 length: 14 amino acids. The CDR3 sequence is CASSTSGQGYTIYF. Here the CDR3 DNA reads TGTGCCAGCAGCACCAGCGGACAGGGGTACACCATATATTTT.

This clone came up once. The chain links TRBV5-4 to TRBJ1-6; TRBD1 is a possible D gene (5 bases). The CDR3 is made up of 15 amino acids. V dropped 0 bases and J dropped 5 bases, with 9 bases sitting between them. Germline assignment: CDR1 SGHNT and CDR2 YYREEE (reference sequence). The CDR3 DNA reads as TGTGCCAGCAGCTTGGAAGGGGTGGATAATTCACCCCTCCACTTT. Protein sequence: CASSLEGVDNSPLHF.

The chain combines TRBV4-2 with TRBJ2-7; 9 bases match TRBD2. Germline V gives CDR1 LGHNA, CDR2 YNFKEQ. The CDR3 covers 16 residues. Germline trimming cut 0 bases from V and 5 bases from J; bases unmatched to any gene: 8. The CDR3 protein is CASSQDEGGGADEQYF. DNA of the CDR3: TGTGCCAGCAGCCAAGATGAGGGCGGGGGGGCCGACGAGCAGTACTTC.

The genes are TRBV27 and TRBJ2-3; TRBD2 is a possible D gene (6 bases). The CDR3 is 15 residues long. The V gene's germline CDR1 is MNHEY and CDR2 SMNVEV (reference sequence). Trimming cost V 6 bases and J 0 bases, with 13 bases left between them. CDR3 sequence (DNA): TGTGCCAGCAGACCCGAGACTAGGAGCACAGATACGCAGTATTTT. This sequence encodes CASRPETRSTDTQYF.

The chain links TRBV3-1 (or the pseudogene TRBV3-2) to TRBJ2-3; TRBD2 is a possible D gene (7 bases). V dropped 1 base and J dropped 0 bases, with 14 bases sitting between them. CDR3 size: 17 residues. The V gene's germline CDR1 is LGHDT and CDR2 YNNKEL (reference sequence). The CDR3 nucleotides are TGTGCCAGCAGCCAAGGTTTCGCGGGGGCCAGCACAGATACGCAGTATTTT. Translating it yields CASSQGFAGASTDTQYF.

The V call is TRBV5-1, the J call TRBJ2-3; 9 nucleotides align to TRBD2. The trim removed 0 bases at V and 2 bases at J, leaving 7 bases unmatched. This CDR3 region has 17 residues. Germline-derived CDR1 and CDR2 are SGHRS and YFSETQ. CDR3 coding DNA: TGCGCCAGCAGCTTGGCCGCGCTAGCGGGAATCACAGATACGCAGTATTTT. Protein product: CASSLAALAGITDTQYF.

The chain joins TRBV19 to TRBJ2-5; TRBD1 is a possible D gene (6 bases). Germline V gene data show CDR1 as LNHDA and CDR2 as SQIVND (reference sequence). With 7 bases removed from V and 2 bases from J, the gap between germline ends came to 14 bases. The CDR3 spans 14 residues. Here the CDR3 DNA reads TGTGCCAGTAAAATGGGACATCCTCAAGAGACCCAGTACTTC. It translates to CASKMGHPQETQYF.

The chain joins TRBV2 to TRBJ2-3; 7 bases align to TRBD2. This CDR3 spans 14 amino acids. Germline assignment: CDR1 SNHLY and CDR2 FYNNEI. V lost 7 bases and J lost 5; bases outside the gene matches: 9. The CDR3, as DNA: TGTGCCAGCACGAGGGGACTAACCATAGATACGCAGTATTTT. Protein product: CASTRGLTIDTQYF.

The chain recombines TRBV28 with TRBJ1-5; 8 bases are a match to TRBD1. After removal of 5 bases from V and 1 base from J, the junction contained 7 bases not matched to a gene. Germline CDR1 and CDR2: MDHEN and SYDVKM. The length of the CDR3 is 16 residues. The CDR3 region has the DNA TGTGCCAGCAGTGAGCAGGGGGCCCGGAGCAATCAGCCCCAGCATTTT. Its translation: CASSEQGARSNQPQHF.

CDR3 sequence reads: CASSLDLAGSGYTF. DNA of the CDR3: TGTGCCAGCAGCTTAGATTTAGCGGGGAGCGGCTACACCTTC. The chain combines TRBV11-2 with TRBJ1-2; D is ambiguous. This CDR3 region has 14 residues. CDR1 and CDR2 (germline): SGHAT, FQNNGV. V was clipped by 0 bases and J by 8 bases, with 13 bases between them.

The chain couples TRBV29-1 to TRBJ2-7; weak D call: TRBD1 (7 bases). With 4 bases removed from V and 4 bases from J, the gap between germline ends came to 20 bases. Looked up from germline, CDR1 is SQVTM and CDR2 is ANQGSEA. The CDR3 has 15 residues. The CDR3 DNA reads as TGCAGCGTTGTCTCCGTGCGGGGACAGAAATACGAGCAGTACTTC. This codes for CSVVSVRGQKYEQYF.

The chain is built from TRBV5-6 and TRBJ2-5; D is uncertain. The V end was cut by 0 bases, the J end by 6 bases, with 9 bases between. Germline values: CDR1 SGHDT, CDR2 YYEEEE. The CDR3 is 13 amino acids. Here the CDR3 reads CASSLVLKKTQYF. CDR3 DNA: TGTGCCAGCAGCTTGGTACTTAAGAAGACCCAGTACTTC.

The rearrangement joins TRBV6-1 to TRBJ1-1; D may be TRBD1 (6 bases). The V and J ends lost 2 bases and 10 bases respectively, with 17 bases between them. The CDR3 consists of 14 residues. CDR1 MNHNS and CDR2 SASEGT come from the germline V gene. The CDR3 spells CASSEFGGASSAFF. The CDR3 nucleotides are TGTGCCAGCAGTGAATTTGGGGGGGCTTCTTCAGCTTTCTTT.